Presented here are 6 T cell receptor beta chains from one specimen sequenced in a study of T cell repertoires in ileal Crohn's disease. Clones were read by immunoSEQ multiplex PCR, and TCRdb kept only the in-frame ones, dropping some. This sample carries 13,000 or so clones, 70% to 85% of them seen once, and the ten largest clones take more than 11%. The time point denotes: inflamed ileum from the surgical specimen. The material sequenced was ileal tissue. The origin of the receptors is an adult with Crohn's disease.

For the CDR3, the DNA is TGCGCCAGCAGCCCGGGGGGCCGTGACTACAATGAGCAGTTCTTC. Its protein product is CASSPGGRDYNEQFF. The chain combines TRBV4-1 with TRBJ2-1; D is perhaps TRBD2 (7 bases). CDR3 length: 15 residues. Trimming took 4 bases from V and 3 from J, leaving 13 bases between them. Germline CDR1 MGHRA, CDR2 YSYEKL.

The CDR3 nucleotides read TGTGCCAGCACTATTAGCCAGCGGTCCTACAATGAGCAGTTCTTC. Encoded protein: CASTISQRSYNEQFF. The chain joins TRBV21-1 to TRBJ2-1; the table gives TRBD2 as D, unverified against the DNA. TRBV21-1 represents a pseudogene. The CDR3 loop spans 15 amino acids.

The chain carries TRBV2 and TRBJ2-3; 9 bases line up with TRBD1. CDR3 size: 17 residues. Germline V gene sequence: CDR1 SNHLY, CDR2 FYNNEI. Trimming took 6 bases from V and 3 from J; bases not matched to a gene: 13. The CDR3 sequence: CASSAGEGTGTTDTQYF. DNA for the CDR3: TGTGCCAGCAGCGCCGGCGAAGGGACAGGGACAACAGATACGCAGTATTTT.

The V and J genes are TRBV6-1 and TRBJ2-2; TRBD2 might be the D (6 bases). Germline V CDR1 and CDR2: MNHNS, SASEGT. Trimming took 6 bases from V and 5 from J, leaving 10 bases between them. CDR3 length equals 13 residues. DNA for the CDR3: TGTGCCAGCAGGCGGGGCGGGACCGGGGAGCTGTTTTTT. Translated: CASRRGGTGELFF.

This clone was found once. This sequence joins TRBV6-1 and TRBJ1-5, with D perhaps matching TRBD1 (5 bases). The V and J ends lost 7 bases and 4 bases respectively, with 14 bases between them. Germline loops: CDR1 MNHNS, CDR2 SASEGT. The CDR3 covers 14 residues. This chain's CDR3 is CASTRTGSNQPQHF. The CDR3 DNA reads as TGTGCCAGCACGAGAACAGGTTCTAATCAGCCCCAGCATTTT.

This rearrangement joins TRBV29-1 to TRBJ1-1; no clear D. Germline V gene lookup returns CDR1 SQVTM and CDR2 ANQGSEA. The V and J ends lost 0 bases and 4 bases respectively, with 12 bases between them. The length of the CDR3 is 14 residues. The CDR3 loop reads CSVEDLGVGTEAFF. For the CDR3, the DNA is TGCAGCGTTGAAGATCTTGGTGTAGGCACTGAAGCTTTCTTT.